The source of this T cell receptor beta chain is a study of T cell clonality in common variable immunodeficiency. Control and CVID samples contributed equal amounts of genomic DNA. Using immunoSEQ multiplex PCR, the repertoire was profiled, and TCRdb retains in-frame clones only, with some absent. The sample contains 50,000 to 65,000 clones, none of them singletons. Overall study findings and caveats: Shared TCRbeta clones were fewer between CVID subjects than controls.

CDR1 is SEHNR, CDR2 FQNEAQ, per germline (reference sequence). The germline V and J ends were trimmed by 3 bases and 5 bases, with 8 bases remaining between them. This CDR3 has 12 residues. This clone has ten or more counts. Antigen specificity is unknown. The DNA ends 3 residues before the CDR3 does, and the rest of the CDR3 is filled in from the germline J gene. Sequencing was performed on peripheral blood mononuclear cells. The origin of this receptor is a person aged 18 to 69 in good health. The chain joins TRBV7-9 to TRBJ2-7; D might be TRBD1 (5 bases). The CDR3 protein is CASSFQGHEQYF. The covered CDR3 bases are TGTGCCAGCAGCTTCCAGGGCCACGAG. The variable domain in full, completed from reference TRBV7-9 and TRBJ2-7, reads DTGVSQNPRHKITKRGQNVTFRCDPISEHNRLYWYRQTLGQGPEFLTYFQNEAQLEKSRLLSDRFSAERPKGSFSTLEIQRTEQGDSAMYLCASSFQGHEQYFGPGTRLTVT.